This T cell receptor (beta chain) was observed in a study of blood T cell repertoires in COVID-19. About the research overall: Both acute and convalescent COVID-19 samples were obtained from the United States, Italy and Spain.

The data were produced by immunoSEQ multiplex PCR, yet TCRdb's version contains in-frame clones alone and is incomplete. The sample includes fewer than 250,000 clones, over 70% of them seen just once. Germline V gene data show CDR1 as SQVTM and CDR2 as ANQGSEA. The CDR3 runs 13 residues. The V and J ends lost 6 bases and 4 bases respectively, with 13 bases between them. This receptor was taken from a woman aged 45-65 years with acute or convalescent COVID-19. V gene TRBV29-1 combines with J gene TRBJ2-1, with D hard to call. Sequenced: peripheral blood. The CDR3 protein is CSVSLALYNEQFF. The CDR3 bases are TGCAGCGTATCTCTGGCACTATACAATGAGCAGTTCTTC.